This TCR beta chain derives from a study of T cell responses to AZD1222 COVID-19 vaccine. This clone was detected a few times. CDR1 is SGHAT, CDR2 FQNNGV, per germline. The V segment lost 1 base and the J segment 0 bases; nucleotides outside the gene matches: 15. There are 19 residues in the CDR3. Profiling relied on immunoSEQ multiplex PCR, and the TCRdb table lists in-frame clones only, not all of them. The repertoire holds tens of thousands of clones, approximately 85% seen once, with roughly 16% in the top ten. The sequenced sample was peripheral blood, obtained on day 0 of AZD1222 vaccination. The rearrangement joins TRBV11-2 to TRBJ2-7; 7 bases line up with TRBD1. The sequence came from an adult in good health. DNA of the CDR3: TGTGCCAGCAGCTTAGGCCCGGGACAGACTACCCTTAGCTCCTACGAGCAGTACTTC. This sequence encodes CASSLGPGQTTLSSYEQYF.